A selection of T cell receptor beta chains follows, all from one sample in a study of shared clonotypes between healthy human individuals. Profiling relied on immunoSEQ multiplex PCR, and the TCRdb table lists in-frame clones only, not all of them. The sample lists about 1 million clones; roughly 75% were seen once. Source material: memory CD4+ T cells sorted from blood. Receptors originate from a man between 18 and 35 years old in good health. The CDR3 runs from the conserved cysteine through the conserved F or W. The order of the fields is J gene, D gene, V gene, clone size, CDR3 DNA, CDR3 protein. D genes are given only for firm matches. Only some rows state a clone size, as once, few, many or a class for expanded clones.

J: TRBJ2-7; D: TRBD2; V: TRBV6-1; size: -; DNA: TGTGCCAGCAGTGCTAATTCGCTAGCGGGGGGGCGATTTGAGCAGTACTTC; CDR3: CASSANSLAGGRFEQYF
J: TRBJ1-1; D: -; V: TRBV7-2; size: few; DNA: TGTGCCAGCAGCTTAGAATCCTTACGGGAAGCTTTCTTT; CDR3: CASSLESLREAFF
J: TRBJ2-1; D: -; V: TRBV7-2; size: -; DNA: TGTGCCAGCAGCTTATCCGCCGTGGGGGGAGGAATGGACAATGAGCAGTTCTTC; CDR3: CASSLSAVGGGMDNEQFF
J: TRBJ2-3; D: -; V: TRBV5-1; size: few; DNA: TGCGCCAGCAGCTCACCAGGGGAGGATACGCAGTATTTT; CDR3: CASSSPGEDTQYF
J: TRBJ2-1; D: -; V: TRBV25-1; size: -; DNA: TGTGCCAGCCTAGGGGGGCTAGTAGATGAGCAGTTCTTC; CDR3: CASLGGLVDEQFF
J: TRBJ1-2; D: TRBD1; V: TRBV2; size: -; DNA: TGTGCCAGCAGTGAAGTTAGTCCCCGGGCAGGGGGCGATGGCTACACCTTC; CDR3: CASSEVSPRAGGDGYTF
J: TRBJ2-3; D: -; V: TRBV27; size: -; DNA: TGTGCCAGCAGTTTACTGGGACTGGCATGGGATACGCAGTATTTT; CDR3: CASSLLGLAWDTQYF
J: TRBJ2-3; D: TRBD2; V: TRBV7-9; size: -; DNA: TGTGCCAGCAGCCAGGAGGGACTAGCAGATACGCAGTATTTT; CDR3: CASSQEGLADTQYF
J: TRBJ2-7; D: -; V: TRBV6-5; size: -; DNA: TGTGCCAGCAGTTACCGGGGGCCGACCTACGAGCAGTACTTC; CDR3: CASSYRGPTYEQYF
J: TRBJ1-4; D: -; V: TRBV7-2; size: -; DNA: TGTGCCAGCAGCCGTGGAGGGCCGAATGAAAAACTGTTTTTT; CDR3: CASSRGGPNEKLFF
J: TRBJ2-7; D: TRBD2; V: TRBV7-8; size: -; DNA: TGTGCCAGCAGCAGAGTAGCGGGGAGCTCCTACGAGCAGTACTTC; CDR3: CASSRVAGSSYEQYF
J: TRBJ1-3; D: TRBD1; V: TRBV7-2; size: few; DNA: TGTGCCAGCAGCTTAGCGGCAGGGGGTGGAAACACCATATATTTT; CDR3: CASSLAAGGGNTIYF
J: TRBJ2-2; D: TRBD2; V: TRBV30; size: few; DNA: TGTGCCTGGAGTATAGGGCTAGCGGGGACCGGGGAGCTGTTTTTT; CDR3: CAWSIGLAGTGELFF
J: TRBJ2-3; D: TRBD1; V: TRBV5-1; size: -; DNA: TGCGCCAGCAGCTTGGATACAGGGGCCACAGATACGCAGTATTTT; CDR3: CASSLDTGATDTQYF
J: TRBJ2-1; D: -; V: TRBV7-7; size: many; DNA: TGTGCTAGCAGCCCGTTCCGGACTGACAATGAGCAGTTCTTC; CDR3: CASSPFRTDNEQFF
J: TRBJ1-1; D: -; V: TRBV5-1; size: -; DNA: TGCGCCAGCAGTGGGGGAGCTGGTTTGCTGAACACTGAAGCTTTCTTT; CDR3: CASSGGAGLLNTEAFF
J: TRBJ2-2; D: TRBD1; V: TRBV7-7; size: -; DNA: TGTGCTAGCAGCTCGACAGGGGGAGGCACCGGGGAGCTGTTTTTT; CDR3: CASSSTGGGTGELFF
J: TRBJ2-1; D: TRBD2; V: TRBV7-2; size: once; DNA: TGTGCCAGCAGCGACAGATCCGGGACTAGCGGTCGGCAGTTCTTC; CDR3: CASSDRSGTSGRQFF
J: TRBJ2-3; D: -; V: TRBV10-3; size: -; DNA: TGTGCCGCTGGTGGGACAAGAATTACAGATACGCAGTATTTT; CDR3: CAAGGTRITDTQYF
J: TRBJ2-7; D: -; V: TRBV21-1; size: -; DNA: TGTGCCAGCAGCATGGACGGACTTTACGAGCAGTACTTC; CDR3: CASSMDGLYEQYF
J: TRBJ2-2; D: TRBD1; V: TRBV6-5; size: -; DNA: TGTGCCAGCAGTACGACAGGGGGCCCCGGGGAGCTGTTTTTT; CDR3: CASSTTGGPGELFF
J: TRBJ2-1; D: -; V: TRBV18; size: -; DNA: TGTGCCAGCTCACCAGAGACAGCCCCTAAGCAGTTCTTC; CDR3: CASSPETAPKQFF
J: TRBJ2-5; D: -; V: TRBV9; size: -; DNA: TGTGCCAGCAGCGCTAGTGGGGGGAGTGTGGCAGAGACCCAGTACTTC; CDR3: CASSASGGSVAETQYF
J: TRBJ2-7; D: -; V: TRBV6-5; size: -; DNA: TGTGCCAGCAGTTACTCTACCTTTGGTTCCTACGAGCAGTACTTC; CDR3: CASSYSTFGSYEQYF
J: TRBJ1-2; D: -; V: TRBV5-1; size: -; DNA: TGCGCCAGCAGCTTGTTAGGGGTCACTGGCTACACCTTC; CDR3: CASSLLGVTGYTF
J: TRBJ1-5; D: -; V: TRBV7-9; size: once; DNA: TGTGCCAGCAGCCTAGAGGAACAGCCCCAGCATTTT; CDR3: CASSLEEQPQHF
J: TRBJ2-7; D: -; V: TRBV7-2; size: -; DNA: TGTGCCAGCAGCTTATCCTCAGGGGTCGAGCAGTACTTC; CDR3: CASSLSSGVEQYF
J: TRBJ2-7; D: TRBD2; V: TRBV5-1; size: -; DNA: TGCGCCAGCAGCTTGGATAGCGGGAGCTCCTACGAGCAGTACTTC; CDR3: CASSLDSGSSYEQYF
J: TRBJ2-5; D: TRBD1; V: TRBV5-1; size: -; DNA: TGCGCCAGCAGCTCCGGACAGGGTTCCGAGACCCAGTACTTC; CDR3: CASSSGQGSETQYF
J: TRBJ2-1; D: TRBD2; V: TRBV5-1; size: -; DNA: TGCGCCAGCAGCCCCCAGGGAGCGGGGGGGTACAATGAGCAGTTCTTC; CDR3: CASSPQGAGGYNEQFF
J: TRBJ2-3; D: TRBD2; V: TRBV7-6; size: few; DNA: TGTGCCAGCAGCTTAGTGGGACTAGCCACAGATACGCAGTATTTT; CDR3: CASSLVGLATDTQYF
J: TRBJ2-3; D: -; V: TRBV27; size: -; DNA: TGTGCCAGCAGTCCCGACGCAAGTAGTACGCAGTATTTT; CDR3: CASSPDASSTQYF
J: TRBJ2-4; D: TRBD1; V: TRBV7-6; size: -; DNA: TGTGCCAGCAGCACAAATCTGGACAGGGGGCTCCCTTTATGGTACTTC; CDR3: CASSTNLDRGLPLWYF
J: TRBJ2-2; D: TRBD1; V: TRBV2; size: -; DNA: TGTGCCAGCAAGGGACAGATTAACACCGGGGAGCTGTTTTTT; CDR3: CASKGQINTGELFF
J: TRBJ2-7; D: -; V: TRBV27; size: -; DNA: TGTGCCAGCAGTTTAAGGATGCCCCCCTACGAGCAGTACTTC; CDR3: CASSLRMPPYEQYF
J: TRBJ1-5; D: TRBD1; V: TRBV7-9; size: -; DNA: TGTGCCAGCAGCACTCCGGGACAGGGGCATCAGCCCCAGCATTTT; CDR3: CASSTPGQGHQPQHF
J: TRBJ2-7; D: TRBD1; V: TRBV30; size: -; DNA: TGTGCCTGGAGTGTCAGACAGGGGCAGGGCTACGAGCAGTACTTC; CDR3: CAWSVRQGQGYEQYF
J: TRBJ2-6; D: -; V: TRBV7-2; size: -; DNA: TGTGCCAGCAGCTTAGGGGGCGGACCTGGGGCCAACGTCCTGACTTTC; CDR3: CASSLGGGPGANVLTF
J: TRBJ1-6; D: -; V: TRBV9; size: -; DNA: TGTGCCAGCAGCGTGGGGAGGGATTATTCACCCCTCCACTTT; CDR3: CASSVGRDYSPLHF
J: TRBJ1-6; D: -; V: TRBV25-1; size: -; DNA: TGTGCCAGCGAATCAAAGAATTCACCCCTCCACTTT; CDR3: CASESKNSPLHF
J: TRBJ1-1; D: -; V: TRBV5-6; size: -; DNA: TGTGCCAGCAGCTTGGGATTGGTCGCTGAAGCTTTCTTT; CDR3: CASSLGLVAEAFF
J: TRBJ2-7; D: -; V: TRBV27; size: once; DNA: TGTGCCAGCAGTTTGTCCGGGCTCGACCCCTACGAGCAGTACTTC; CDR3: CASSLSGLDPYEQYF
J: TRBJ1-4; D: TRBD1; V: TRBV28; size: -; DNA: TGTGCCAGCAGTTCACAGGGGGCCGTAAAAGAAAAACTGTTTTTT; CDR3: CASSSQGAVKEKLFF